This T cell receptor beta chain is drawn from a study of blood T cell repertoires in COVID-19. Participants spanned ages about 18 to 95 years and resided in around 25 US areas. Recovered status applied to Cohort 3 donors who had two consecutive negative PCRs. It also applied to those with clearance or with symptom resolution. Measured with immunoSEQ multiplex PCR; TCRdb has only the in-frame clones, and not every one. The data hold under 350,000 clones, with around nine tenths observed a single time. The specimen sequenced was PBMCs or T cells enriched from blood (not recorded which). The sequence was collected from a man between 60 and 70 years old who had recovered from COVID-19.

This CDR3 is CASSLGVEKLFF. CDR3 coding DNA: TGTGCCAGCAGTTTAGGCGTGGAAAAACTGTTTTTT. The V and J genes are TRBV12-3 or TRBV12-4 and TRBJ1-4; no reliable D call. CDR3 size: 12 residues. Between the trimmed V and J ends, which lost 1 base and 8 bases, there was a span of 5 bases.